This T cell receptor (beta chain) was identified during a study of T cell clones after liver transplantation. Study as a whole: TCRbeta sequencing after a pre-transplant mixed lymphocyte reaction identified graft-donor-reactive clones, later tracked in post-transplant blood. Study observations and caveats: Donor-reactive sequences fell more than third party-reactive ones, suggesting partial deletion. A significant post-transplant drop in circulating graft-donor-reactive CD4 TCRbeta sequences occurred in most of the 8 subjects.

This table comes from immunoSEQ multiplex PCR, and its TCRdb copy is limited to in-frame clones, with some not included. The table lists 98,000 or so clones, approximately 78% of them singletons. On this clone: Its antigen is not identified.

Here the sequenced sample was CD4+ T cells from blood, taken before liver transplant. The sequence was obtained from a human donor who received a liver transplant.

The CDR3 reads CASSLGRGTSGRLDTGELFF. The CDR3 coding sequence is TGTGCCAGCAGTTTGGGTCGGGGGACTAGCGGGAGGCTGGACACCGGGGAGCTGTTTTTT. The genes are TRBV27 and TRBJ2-2; TRBD2 aligns across 15 bases. The germline CDR1 and CDR2 sequences are MNHEY and SMNVEV (reference sequence). The CDR3 is 20 residues long. V trimming: 3 bases; J trimming: 3 bases; junction bases outside the gene matches: 11.